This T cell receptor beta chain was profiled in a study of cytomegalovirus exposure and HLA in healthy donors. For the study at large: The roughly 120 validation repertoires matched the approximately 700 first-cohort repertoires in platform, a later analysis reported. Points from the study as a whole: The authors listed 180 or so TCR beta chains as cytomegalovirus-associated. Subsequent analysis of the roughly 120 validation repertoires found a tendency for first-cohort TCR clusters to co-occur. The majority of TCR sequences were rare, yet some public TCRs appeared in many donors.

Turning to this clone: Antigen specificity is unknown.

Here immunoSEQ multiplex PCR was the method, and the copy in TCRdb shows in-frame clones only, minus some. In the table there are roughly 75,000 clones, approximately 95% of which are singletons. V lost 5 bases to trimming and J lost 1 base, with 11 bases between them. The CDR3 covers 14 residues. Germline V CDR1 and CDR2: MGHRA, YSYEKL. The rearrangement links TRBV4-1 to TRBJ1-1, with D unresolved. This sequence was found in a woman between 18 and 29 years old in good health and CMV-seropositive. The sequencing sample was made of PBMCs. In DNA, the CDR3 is TGCGCCAGCAGCGCAGCGGGCCGGAACACTGAAGCTTTCTTT. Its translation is CASSAAGRNTEAFF.